This entry lists 31 T cell receptor beta chains sequenced from one sample in a study of T-cell reconstitution after alpha-beta-depleted transplantation in children. The TCRbeta library incorporated unique molecular identifiers. TCRdb called the PCR reads again in MiXCR, with one record for every CDR3 protein. The data show more than 550,000 distinct CDR3 sequences, about 10% seen once. Sequenced material: PBMCs from the stem cell graft donor, taken from the stem cell graft. These receptors came from a human donor who donated a stem cell graft to a child with acute myeloid leukemia.

This clonotype was counted a few times. The CDR3, as DNA: TGCAGCGTTCGCGAGGGGACCGGGACCGGGGAGCTGTTTTTT. Its protein product is CSVREGTGTGELFF. The chain employs TRBV29-1 and TRBJ2-2; D may correspond to TRBD1 or TRBD2 (5 bases each). V lost 5 bases, J lost 5 bases, and 15 bases lay in between. The germline gives CDR1 SQVTM, CDR2 ANQGSEA. There are 14 residues in the CDR3.

This clonotype appeared many times. The chain uses TRBV20-1 and TRBJ2-3; D remains ambiguous. This CDR3 contains 11 residues. V was shortened by 6 bases and J by 2 bases, with 6 bases between the two germline ends. The germline V gene has CDR1 DFQATT and CDR2 SNEGSKA (reference sequence). The DNA for the CDR3 is TGCAGTGCCCCTACCACAGATACGCAGTATTTT. Amino acids: CSAPTTDTQYF.

This clonotype was seen repeatedly, ten times or more. This chain connects TRBV9 to TRBJ1-2; TRBD1 agrees at 7 bases. Germline-derived CDR1 and CDR2 are SGDLS and YYNGEE. The CDR3 sequence is 14 residues long. V shed 0 bases, J shed 2 bases, and the junction held 1 base outside the gene matches. CDR3 sequence reads: CASSVARGNYGYTF. CDR3 DNA: TGTGCCAGCAGCGTAGCCAGGGGGAACTATGGCTACACCTTC.

This clonotype was observed at least ten times. V usage is TRBV30 and J usage is TRBJ2-1, with TRBD2 matching over 7 bases. Germline CDR1 is GTSNPN and CDR2 is SVGIG (reference sequence). The CDR3 extends over 13 amino acids. J lost 6 bases, V lost 1 base, and 3 bases had no gene match. The CDR3: CAWSGLASNEQFF. The CDR3 DNA follows: TGTGCCTGGAGTGGACTAGCCTCCAATGAGCAGTTCTTC.

This clonotype came up many times. The chain combines TRBV27 with TRBJ1-6, with 9 bases aligning to TRBD1. J gave up 6 bases and V 4 bases, and 1 base lay outside the gene matches. The germline CDR1 and CDR2 sequences are MNHEY and SMNVEV (reference sequence). The CDR3 loop spans 14 amino acids. CDR3 DNA sequence: TGTGCCAGCAGTTGGGGACAGGGTAATTCACCCCTCCACTTT. Protein product: CASSWGQGNSPLHF.

V and J are TRBV5-1 and TRBJ1-3, with D perhaps TRBD1 (5 bases). The V end lost 2 bases, the J end lost 0 bases, and 9 bases lay between the germline ends. The CDR3 loop spans 15 amino acids. Germline V CDR1 and CDR2: SGHRS, YFSETQ. The DNA for the CDR3 is TGCGCCAGCAGCTTTGACAGTATCTCTGGAAACACCATATATTTT. Translating it yields CASSFDSISGNTIYF.

V gene TRBV7-9 combines with J gene TRBJ2-3, with D possibly TRBD1 on 6 matching bases. CDR1 and CDR2 (germline): SEHNR, FQNEAQ (reference sequence). CDR3 length: 14 amino acids. V shed 3 bases and J shed 5 bases, with 12 bases lying between them. The CDR3 DNA is TGTGCCAGCAGCTTGGGGACACGAGGAGATACGCAGTATTTT. It codes for CASSLGTRGDTQYF.

Comments on this clonotype: Being one base from a much bigger clone, this may be a read error. In DNA, the CDR3 is TGTGCCAGCAATCCAGAAATTGGCGGGGAGACCCAGTACTTC. It translates to CASNPEIGGETQYF. This chain uses TRBV12-3 or TRBV12-4 with TRBJ2-5, with D perhaps TRBD2 (5 bases). V lost 7 bases, J lost 5 bases, and 17 bases lay in between. The CDR3 covers 14 residues.

This clonotype was recorded a few times. CDR3 in DNA: TGTGCCAGCGGTCTGAACCCATCCACAGATACGCAGTATTTT. Translation gives CASGLNPSTDTQYF. The chain links TRBV6-1 to TRBJ2-3, with D unclear. This CDR3 comprises 14 residues. Germline V gene data show CDR1 as MNHNS and CDR2 as SASEGT. Trimming removed 8 bases at V and 2 bases at J, with 14 bases between.

There are many counts of this clonotype. This chain connects TRBV27 to TRBJ2-7; 10 bases agree with TRBD1. V gave up 6 bases and J gave up 3 bases; unmatched junction bases: 2. The germline V gene has CDR1 MNHEY and CDR2 SMNVEV (reference sequence). The CDR3 contains 13 residues. CDR3 DNA: TGTGCCAGCAGCCGGGACAGGGGCTACGAGCAGTACTTC. It encodes CASSRDRGYEQYF.

This chain links TRBV11-1 with TRBJ2-7; possibly TRBD2 for D (5 bases). The CDR3 has 18 amino acids. CDR1 and CDR2 (germline): SGHAT, FQDESV (reference sequence). Trimming stripped 8 bases from V and 4 bases from J, with 30 bases between. The CDR3 sequence is CASAVVRGLNLGRYEQYF. Written as DNA, the CDR3 is TGTGCCAGCGCGGTGGTCCGGGGTTTAAACCTCGGTCGGTACGAGCAGTACTTC.

Concerning this clonotype itself: Since the CDR3 does not end with the conserved phenylalanine or tryptophan, this likely comes from a read error. The J gene is TRBJ1-3, the V gene TRBV7-2, with no clear D. Between the trimmed V and J ends, which lost 4 bases and 0 bases, there was a span of 13 bases. This CDR3 has 16 amino acids. Germline V gives CDR1 SGHTA, CDR2 FQGNSA. CDR3 in amino acids: CASSSLTDNSGNTIYC. The CDR3, as DNA: TGTGCCAGCAGCTCCCTTACGGATAACTCTGGAAACACCATATATTGT.

The V and J genes are TRBV7-9 and TRBJ2-1; D is possibly TRBD2 (5 bases). V was trimmed by 7 bases and J by 2 bases, leaving 18 bases between them. CDR3 size: 16 residues. Germline CDR1 reads SEHNR; CDR2 reads FQNEAQ (reference sequence). CDR3 in amino acids: CASTPLQRSPYNEQFF. For the CDR3, the DNA is TGTGCCAGCACCCCTCTCCAGCGGAGCCCCTACAATGAGCAGTTCTTC.

This clonotype has at least ten counts. The V gene is TRBV12-3 or TRBV12-4, the J gene TRBJ1-3; 7 bases are shared with TRBD1. The CDR3 runs to 14 residues. V was clipped by 6 bases and J by 4 bases; unmatched bases: 6. The CDR3 DNA follows: TGTGCCAGCAGCGAAACGACAGGGGGAAACACCATATATTTT. This gives the protein CASSETTGGNTIYF.

The genes are TRBV12-3 or TRBV12-4 and TRBJ1-1, with TRBD1 matching 10 bases. CDR3 length: 14 residues. V lost 8 bases to trimming and J lost 5 bases; unmatched junction nucleotides: 8. The CDR3 reads CASPRDRGGTEAFF. The CDR3 region has the DNA TGTGCCAGCCCGCGGGACAGGGGAGGGACTGAAGCTTTCTTT.

This clonotype came up many times. The chain couples TRBV4-2 to TRBJ1-1; D is ambiguous. The CDR3 is 13 amino acids. Germline CDR1 and CDR2: LGHNA and YNFKEQ. The V end lost 4 bases, the J end lost 0 bases, and 6 bases lay between the germline ends. In nucleotides, the CDR3 is TGTGCCAGCAGCCGCGTGTTGAACACTGAAGCTTTCTTT. Protein: CASSRVLNTEAFF.

The rearrangement uses TRBV6-5 and TRBJ2-7, with D possibly TRBD2 on 6 matching bases. Germline V gives CDR1 MNHEY, CDR2 SVGAGI. V lost 5 bases and J lost 0, with 14 bases in between. CDR3 length equals 15 residues. The CDR3 reads CASSNIAASSYEQYF. The CDR3 DNA sequence: TGTGCCAGCAGTAACATAGCGGCTAGCTCCTACGAGCAGTACTTC.

The gene calls are TRBV29-1 and TRBJ2-6; the D is unclear. The CDR3 runs 13 residues. The germline V and J ends were trimmed by 3 bases and 0 bases, with 3 bases remaining between them. The germline V gene encodes CDR1 SQVTM and CDR2 ANQGSEA. Here the CDR3 reads CSVDSSGANVLTF. Written as DNA, the CDR3 is TGCAGCGTTGACTCCTCTGGGGCCAACGTCCTGACTTTC.

Here the CDR3 reads CASSQGRRTEAFF. CDR3 in DNA: TGTGCCAGCAGTCAGGGACGTCGCACTGAAGCTTTCTTT. The genes are TRBV12-3 or TRBV12-4 and TRBJ1-1, with TRBD1 as a possible D gene (5 bases). V was cut by 5 bases and J by 4 bases, with 11 bases left in between. The CDR3 is made up of 13 amino acids.

The chain couples TRBV12-3 or TRBV12-4 to TRBJ1-3; D not resolved. The CDR3 consists of 15 residues. Trimming pared 3 bases from V and 0 bases from J, leaving 9 bases between. The CDR3: CASSFAGDSGNTIYF. The DNA of the CDR3 is TGTGCCAGCAGTTTCGCCGGAGACTCTGGAAACACCATATATTTT.

This clonotype was recorded many times. The chain uses TRBV7-9 and TRBJ2-7; D may be TRBD1 or TRBD2 (6 bases each). V was pared by 1 base and J by 2 bases, with 18 bases between. Germline V CDR1 and CDR2: SEHNR, FQNEAQ (reference sequence). This CDR3 is built from 17 residues. DNA of the CDR3: TGTGCCAGCAGCTTAGGGGGGTGGGGGGCTCAGACCTACGAGCAGTACTTC. Protein sequence: CASSLGGWGAQTYEQYF.

This clonotype was counted a few times. This rearrangement joins TRBV6-1 to TRBJ1-3; D unresolved. Germline CDR1 and CDR2: MNHNS and SASEGT. The CDR3 length is 15 residues. The germline V and J ends were trimmed by 6 bases and 1 base, with 13 bases remaining between them. The CDR3: CASRMDGLSGNTIYF. The CDR3 region has the DNA TGTGCCAGCAGGATGGACGGCCTTTCTGGAAACACCATATATTTT.

This clonotype was detected ten times or more. The chain links TRBV29-1 to TRBJ2-1; 11 nucleotides line up with TRBD2. Looked up from germline, CDR1 is SQVTM and CDR2 is ANQGSEA. Germline trimming cut 4 bases from V and 9 bases from J; bases unmatched to any gene: 8. The CDR3 is 14 residues long. Written as DNA, the CDR3 is TGCAGCGTTGGACTAGCGGGGCTGAAGGGTGAGCAGTTCTTC. This gives the protein CSVGLAGLKGEQFF.

The V call is TRBV11-2, the J call TRBJ2-3; TRBD2 is a possible D gene (5 bases). The V end lost 4 bases, the J end lost 3 bases, and 14 bases lay between the germline ends. The CDR3 runs 15 residues. Germline V CDR1 and CDR2: SGHAT, FQNNGV. CDR3 sequence: CASSSRGRVTDTQYF. Written as DNA, the CDR3 is TGTGCCAGCAGCTCCAGAGGGCGGGTAACAGATACGCAGTATTTT.

This clonotype turned up a few times. This chain uses TRBV9 with TRBJ1-5; TRBD1 matches 11 bases. The junction had 5 bases not matched to a gene; V was cut back by 4 bases and J by 2 bases. Germline lookup yields CDR1 SGDLS and CDR2 YYNGEE. The CDR3 contains 16 residues. CDR3 DNA: TGTGCCAGCAGCAAAGGGGGACAGGGGGGCAATCAGCCCCAGCATTTT. Residues: CASSKGGQGGNQPQHF.

In its sample, this clonotype was seen many times. V is TRBV7-2 and J is TRBJ1-1; D possibly corresponds to TRBD1 (5 bases). Per germline, CDR1 SGHTA and CDR2 FQGNSA. This CDR3 contains 11 residues. Trimming shortened V by 5 bases and J by 10 bases, and 11 bases separated the two germline ends. In DNA form, the CDR3 reads TGTGCCAGCAGCATGGGACGCCTAGCTTTCTTT. As protein: CASSMGRLAFF.

The gene calls are TRBV20-1 and TRBJ2-3; no clear D. The ends were cut back, 6 bases at V and 2 bases at J, with 6 bases in the middle. Looked up from germline, CDR1 is DFQATT and CDR2 is SNEGSKA (reference sequence). This CDR3 region has 11 residues. Written as DNA, the CDR3 is TGCAGTGCAGCGAACACAGATACGCAGTATTTT. This encodes CSAANTDTQYF.

This clonotype was observed once. Relative to the germline gene, one junction end is altered; a read error may explain this. This chain joins TRBV10-3 and TRBJ2-2; D is possibly TRBD2 (6 bases). Germline V gene sequence: CDR1 ENHRY, CDR2 SYGVKD. This CDR3 is built from 14 residues. For the CDR3, the DNA is TGTGCCATCGGTGAACTAGCAGGGACCGGGGAGCTGTTTTTT. Translated: CAIGELAGTGELFF.

This clonotype came up many times. The J gene is TRBJ2-2, the V gene TRBV5-1; possibly TRBD2 for D (5 bases). This CDR3 contains 15 residues. V dropped 3 bases and J dropped 1 base, with 10 bases sitting between them. The germline CDR1 and CDR2 sequences are SGHRS and YFSETQ. The CDR3 coding sequence is TGCGCCAGCAGCTCGACTACCCGGAACACCGGGGAGCTGTTTTTT. Residues: CASSSTTRNTGELFF.

The chain joins TRBV6-5 to TRBJ2-2; TRBD2 might be the D (5 bases). Trimming pared 4 bases from V and 3 bases from J, leaving 12 bases between. CDR1 is MNHEY, CDR2 SVGAGI, per germline. The CDR3 loop spans 15 amino acids. The CDR3 DNA reads as TGTGCCAGCAGTTCGGACCCGGGATACACCGGGGAGCTGTTTTTT. Its protein product is CASSSDPGYTGELFF.

V is TRBV4-3 and J is TRBJ2-2; D remains unclear. Germline CDR1 LGHNA, CDR2 YSLEER. The CDR3 runs to 16 residues. Trimming cost V 0 bases and J 4 bases, with 12 bases left between them. The CDR3 spells CASSQDRGRSTGELFF. Written as DNA, the CDR3 is TGCGCCAGCAGCCAAGATCGAGGTCGTAGCACCGGGGAGCTGTTTTTT.